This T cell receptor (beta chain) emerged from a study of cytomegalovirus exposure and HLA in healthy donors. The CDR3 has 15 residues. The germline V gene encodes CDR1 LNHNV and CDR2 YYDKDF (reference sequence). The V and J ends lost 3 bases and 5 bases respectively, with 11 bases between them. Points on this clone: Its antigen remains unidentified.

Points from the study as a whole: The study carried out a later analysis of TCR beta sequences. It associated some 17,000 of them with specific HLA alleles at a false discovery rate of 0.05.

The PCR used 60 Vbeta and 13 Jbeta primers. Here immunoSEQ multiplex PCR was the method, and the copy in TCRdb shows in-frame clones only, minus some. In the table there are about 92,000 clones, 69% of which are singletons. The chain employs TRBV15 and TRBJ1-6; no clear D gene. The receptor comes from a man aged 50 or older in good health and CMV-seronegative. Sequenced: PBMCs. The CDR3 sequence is CATSRDSRDNSPLHF. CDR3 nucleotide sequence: TGTGCCACCAGCAGGGATAGTCGGGATAATTCACCCCTCCACTTT.